This record looks at one T cell receptor (beta chain) sequence and its context. Its cognate antigen is unknown. This specimen comes from a study of post-analysis software for immune sequencing data. TCR beta cDNA libraries had unique molecular identifiers. TCRdb re-called the PCR reads through MiXCR, storing one row per CDR3 protein. The table shows hundreds of thousands of distinct CDR3 sequences, with roughly 40% occurring only once. Trimming cost V 1 base and J 2 bases, with 6 bases left between them. The CDR3 extends over 12 amino acids. Germline-derived CDR1 and CDR2 are SQVTM and ANQGSEA. Study-level findings and limits: Significantly lower normalized Chao1 diversity was found in patients with multiple sclerosis relative to controls. Among 5 or 6 TRBV segments more frequent in patients than controls were TRBV5-6, TRBV5-1 and TRBV20-1.

The V and J genes are TRBV29-1 and TRBJ2-7; TRBD1 might be the D (6 bases). This sequence originates from a girl aged 5-17 years with multiple sclerosis. Sequenced material: blood. This CDR3 reads CSVEAGAYEQYF. For the CDR3, the DNA is TGCAGCGTTGAAGCAGGGGCCTACGAGCAGTACTTC.